The clone carrying this T cell receptor beta chain was seen more than once but under ten times. The protocol was immunoSEQ multiplex PCR, while the TCRdb copy is restricted to in-frame clones and leaves out a portion. The sample has 130,000 to 150,000 clones; approximately 83% are singletons. The sample originates from a study of blood T cell repertoires in COVID-19. At the level of the study: The United States, Italy and Spain were the sources of the acute and convalescent COVID-19 samples.

Germline V lookup: CDR1 MNHNY, CDR2 SVGAGI (reference sequence). Trimming stripped 7 bases from V and 3 bases from J, with 13 bases between. This CDR3 is built from 13 residues. V gene TRBV6-6 combines with J gene TRBJ2-7; a weak D match, TRBD2 (6 bases). The receptor was derived from a woman between 55 and 75 years old with COVID-19, enrolled during active disease. The sample was peripheral blood. CDR3 protein: CASTGGKDYEQYF. For the CDR3, the DNA is TGTGCCAGCACTGGAGGGAAGGACTACGAGCAGTACTTC.